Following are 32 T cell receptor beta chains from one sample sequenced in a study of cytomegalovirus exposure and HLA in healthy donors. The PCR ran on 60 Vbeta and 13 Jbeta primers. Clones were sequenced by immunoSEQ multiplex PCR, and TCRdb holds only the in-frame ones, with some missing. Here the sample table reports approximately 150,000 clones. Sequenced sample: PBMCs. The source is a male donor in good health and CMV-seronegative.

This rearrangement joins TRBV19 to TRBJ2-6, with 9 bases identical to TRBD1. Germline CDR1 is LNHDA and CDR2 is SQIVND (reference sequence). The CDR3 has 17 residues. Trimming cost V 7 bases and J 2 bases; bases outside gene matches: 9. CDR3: CASIPGTGQAGANVLTF. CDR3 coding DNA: TGTGCCAGTATCCCCGGGACAGGGCAGGCTGGGGCCAACGTCCTGACTTTC.

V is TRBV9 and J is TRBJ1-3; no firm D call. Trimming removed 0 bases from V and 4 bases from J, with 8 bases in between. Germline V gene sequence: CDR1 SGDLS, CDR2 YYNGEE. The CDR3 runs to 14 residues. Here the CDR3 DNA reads TGTGCCAGCAGCGTAGCGGGGAACGGAAACACCATATATTTT. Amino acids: CASSVAGNGNTIYF.

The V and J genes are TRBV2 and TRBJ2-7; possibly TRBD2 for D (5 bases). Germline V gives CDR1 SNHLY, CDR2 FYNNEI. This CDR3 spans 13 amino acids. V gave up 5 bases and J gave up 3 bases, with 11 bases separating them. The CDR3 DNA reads TGTGCCAGCAGTTCCTGGGAGAACTACGAGCAGTACTTC. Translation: CASSSWENYEQYF.

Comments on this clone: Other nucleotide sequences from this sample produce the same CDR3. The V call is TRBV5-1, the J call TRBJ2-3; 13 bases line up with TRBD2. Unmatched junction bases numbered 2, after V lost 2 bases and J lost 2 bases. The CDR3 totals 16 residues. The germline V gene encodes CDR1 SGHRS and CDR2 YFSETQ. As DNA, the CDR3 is TGCGCCAGCAGCTTACTAGCGGGGGGGCTCACAGATACGCAGTATTTT. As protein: CASSLLAGGLTDTQYF.

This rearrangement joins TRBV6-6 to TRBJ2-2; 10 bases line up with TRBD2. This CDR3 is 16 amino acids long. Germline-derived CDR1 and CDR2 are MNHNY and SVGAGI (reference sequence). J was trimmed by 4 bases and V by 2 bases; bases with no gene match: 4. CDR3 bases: TGTGCCAGCAGTTACCCCACTAGCGGGGCCACCGGGGAGCTGTTTTTT. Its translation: CASSYPTSGATGELFF.

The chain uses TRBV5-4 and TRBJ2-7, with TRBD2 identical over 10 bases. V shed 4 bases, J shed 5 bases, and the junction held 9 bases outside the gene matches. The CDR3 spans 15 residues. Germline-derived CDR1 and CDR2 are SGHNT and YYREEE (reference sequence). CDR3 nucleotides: TGTGCCAGCAGCCAAAGCGGGAGGGTCTTCCACGAGCAGTACTTC. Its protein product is CASSQSGRVFHEQYF. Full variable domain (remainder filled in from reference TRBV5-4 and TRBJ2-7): ETGVTQSPTHLIKTRGQQVTLRCSSQSGHNTVSWYQQALGQGPQFIFQYYREEENGRGNFPPRFSGLQFPNYSSELNVNALELDDSALYLCASSQSGRVFHEQYFGPGTRLTVT.

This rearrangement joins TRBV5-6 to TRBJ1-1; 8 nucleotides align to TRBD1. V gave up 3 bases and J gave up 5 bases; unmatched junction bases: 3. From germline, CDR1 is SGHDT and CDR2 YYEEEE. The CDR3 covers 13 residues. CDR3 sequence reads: CASSWDRKTEAFF. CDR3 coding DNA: TGTGCCAGCAGCTGGGACAGGAAGACTGAAGCTTTCTTT. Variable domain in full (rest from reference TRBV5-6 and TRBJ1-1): DAGVTQSPTHLIKTRGQQVTLRCSPKSGHDTVSWYQQALGQGPQFIFQYYEEEERQRGNFPDRFSGHQFPNYSSELNVNALLLGDSALYLCASSWDRKTEAFFGQGTRLTVV.

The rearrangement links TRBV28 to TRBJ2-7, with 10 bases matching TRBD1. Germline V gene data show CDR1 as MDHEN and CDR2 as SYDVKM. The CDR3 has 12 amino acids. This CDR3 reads CATGQGIYEQYF. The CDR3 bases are TGTGCTACGGGACAGGGGATCTACGAGCAGTACTTC.

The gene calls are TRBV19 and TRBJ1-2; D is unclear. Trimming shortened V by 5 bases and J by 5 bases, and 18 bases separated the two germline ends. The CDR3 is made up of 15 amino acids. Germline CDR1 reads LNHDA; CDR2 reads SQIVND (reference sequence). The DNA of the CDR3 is TGTGCCAGTAGTCAGATATTCCTCATACAATATGGCTACACCTTC. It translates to CASSQIFLIQYGYTF.

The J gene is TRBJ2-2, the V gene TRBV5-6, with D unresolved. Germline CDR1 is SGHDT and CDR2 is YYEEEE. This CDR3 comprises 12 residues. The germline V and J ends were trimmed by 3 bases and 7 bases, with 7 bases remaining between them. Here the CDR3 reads CASSSVNGELFF. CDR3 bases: TGTGCCAGCAGCTCCGTAAACGGGGAGCTGTTTTTT.

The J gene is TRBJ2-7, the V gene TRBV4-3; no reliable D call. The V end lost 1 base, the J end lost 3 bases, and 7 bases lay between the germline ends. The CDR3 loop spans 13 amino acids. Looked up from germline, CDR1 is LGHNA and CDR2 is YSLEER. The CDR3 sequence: CASSQVEHYEQYF. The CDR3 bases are TGCGCCAGCAGCCAAGTAGAGCACTACGAGCAGTACTTC.

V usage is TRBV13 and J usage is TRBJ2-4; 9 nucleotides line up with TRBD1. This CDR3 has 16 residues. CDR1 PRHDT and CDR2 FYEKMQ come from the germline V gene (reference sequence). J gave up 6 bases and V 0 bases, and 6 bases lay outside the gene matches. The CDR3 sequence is CASSLGGTGSLNIQYF. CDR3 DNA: TGTGCCAGCAGCTTAGGCGGGACAGGGTCCCTAAACATTCAGTACTTC.

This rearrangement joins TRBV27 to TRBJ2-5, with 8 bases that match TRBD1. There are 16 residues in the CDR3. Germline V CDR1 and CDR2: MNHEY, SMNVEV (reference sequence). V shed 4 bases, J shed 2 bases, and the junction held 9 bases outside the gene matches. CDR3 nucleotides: TGTGCCAGCAGTTCCCGGACAGGGATGGGTCAAGAGACCCAGTACTTC. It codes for CASSSRTGMGQETQYF.

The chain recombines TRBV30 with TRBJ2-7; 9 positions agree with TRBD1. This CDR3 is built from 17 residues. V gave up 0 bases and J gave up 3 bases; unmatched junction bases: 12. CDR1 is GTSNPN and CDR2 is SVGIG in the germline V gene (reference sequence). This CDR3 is CAWSVGIGQGSDYEQYF. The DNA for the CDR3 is TGTGCCTGGAGTGTAGGAATAGGACAGGGGTCTGACTACGAGCAGTACTTC.

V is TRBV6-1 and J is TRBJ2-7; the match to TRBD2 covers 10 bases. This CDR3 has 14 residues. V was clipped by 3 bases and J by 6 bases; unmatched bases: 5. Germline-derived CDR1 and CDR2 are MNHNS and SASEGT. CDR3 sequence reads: CASSDLAGGGEQYF. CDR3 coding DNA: TGTGCCAGCAGTGATTTAGCGGGAGGAGGCGAGCAGTACTTC.

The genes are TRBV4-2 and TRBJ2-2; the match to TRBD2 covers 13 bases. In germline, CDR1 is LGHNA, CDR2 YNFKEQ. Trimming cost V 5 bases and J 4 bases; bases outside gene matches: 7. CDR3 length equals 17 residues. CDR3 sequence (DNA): TGTGCCAGCAGCGCCCGGACTAGCGGGAGTATCACCGGGGAGCTGTTTTTT. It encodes CASSARTSGSITGELFF.

The chain's CDR3 is CASSYSLLTTSYEQYF. The CDR3 DNA follows: TGTGCCAGCAGTTACTCGCTGCTGACAACCTCCTACGAGCAGTACTTC. V is TRBV6-6 and J is TRBJ2-7; D is unclear. Looked up from germline, CDR1 is MNHNY and CDR2 is SVGAGI (reference sequence). This CDR3 region has 16 residues. V was trimmed by 0 bases and J by 0 bases, leaving 12 bases between them.

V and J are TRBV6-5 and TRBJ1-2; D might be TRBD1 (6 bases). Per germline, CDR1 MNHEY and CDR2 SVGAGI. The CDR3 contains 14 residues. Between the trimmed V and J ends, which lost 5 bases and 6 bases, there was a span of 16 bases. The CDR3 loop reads CASSPETGRHGYTF. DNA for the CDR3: TGTGCCAGCAGTCCTGAGACAGGCCGCCATGGCTACACCTTC.

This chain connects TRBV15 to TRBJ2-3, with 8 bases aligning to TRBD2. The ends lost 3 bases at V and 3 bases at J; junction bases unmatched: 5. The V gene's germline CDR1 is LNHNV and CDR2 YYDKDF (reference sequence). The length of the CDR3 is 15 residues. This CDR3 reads CATSSGRAITDTQYF. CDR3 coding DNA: TGTGCCACCAGCAGCGGGAGGGCCATTACAGATACGCAGTATTTT.

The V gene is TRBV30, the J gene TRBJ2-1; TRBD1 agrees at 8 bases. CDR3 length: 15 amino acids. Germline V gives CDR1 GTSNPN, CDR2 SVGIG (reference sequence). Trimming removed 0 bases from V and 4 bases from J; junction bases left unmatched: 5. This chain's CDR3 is CAWSVQGGGYNEQFF. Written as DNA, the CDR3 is TGTGCCTGGAGTGTACAGGGGGGCGGATACAATGAGCAGTTCTTC.

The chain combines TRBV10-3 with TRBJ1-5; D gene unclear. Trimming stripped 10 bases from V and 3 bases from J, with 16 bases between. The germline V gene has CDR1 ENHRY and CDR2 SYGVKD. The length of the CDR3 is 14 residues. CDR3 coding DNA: TGTGCCAGTCAATCCTCCCAGAACAATCAGCCCCAGCATTTT. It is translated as CASQSSQNNQPQHF.

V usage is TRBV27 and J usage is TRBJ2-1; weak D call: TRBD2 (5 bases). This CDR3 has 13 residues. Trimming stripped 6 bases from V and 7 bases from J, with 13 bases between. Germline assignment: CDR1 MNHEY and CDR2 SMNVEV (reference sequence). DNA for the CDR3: TGTGCCAGCAGAGATCCCGGGAATAATGAGCAGTTCTTC. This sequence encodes CASRDPGNNEQFF.

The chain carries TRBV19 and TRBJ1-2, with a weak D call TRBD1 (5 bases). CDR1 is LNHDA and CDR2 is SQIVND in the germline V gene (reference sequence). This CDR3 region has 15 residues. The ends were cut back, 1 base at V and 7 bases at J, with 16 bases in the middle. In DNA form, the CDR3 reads TGTGCCAGTAGTATAGTGGGCAGGGATGCCAGTGGCTACACCTTC. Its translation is CASSIVGRDASGYTF. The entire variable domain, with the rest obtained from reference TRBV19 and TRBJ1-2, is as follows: DGGITQSPKYLFRKEGQNVTLSCEQNLNHDAMYWYRQDPGQGLRLIYYSQIVNDFQKGDIAEGYSVSREKKESFPLTVTSAQKNPTAFYLCASSIVGRDASGYTFGSGTRLTVV.

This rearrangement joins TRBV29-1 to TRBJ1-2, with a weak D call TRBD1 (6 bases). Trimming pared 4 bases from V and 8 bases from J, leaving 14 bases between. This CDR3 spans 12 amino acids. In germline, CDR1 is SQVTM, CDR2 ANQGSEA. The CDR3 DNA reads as TGCAGCGTTGCGGACAGATGGCAGGGCTACACCTTC. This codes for CSVADRWQGYTF.

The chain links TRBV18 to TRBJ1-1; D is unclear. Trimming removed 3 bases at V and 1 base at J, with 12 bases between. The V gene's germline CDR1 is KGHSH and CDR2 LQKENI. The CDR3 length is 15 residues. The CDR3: CASSPSFLANTEAFF. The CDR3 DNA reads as TGTGCCAGCTCACCCTCGTTCTTAGCGAACACTGAAGCTTTCTTT.

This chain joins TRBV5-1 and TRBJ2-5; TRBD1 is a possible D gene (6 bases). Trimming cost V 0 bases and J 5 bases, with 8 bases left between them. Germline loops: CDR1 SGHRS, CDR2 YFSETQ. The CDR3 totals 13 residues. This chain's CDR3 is CASSLVGGETQYF. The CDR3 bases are TGCGCCAGCAGCTTGGTAGGGGGTGAGACCCAGTACTTC.

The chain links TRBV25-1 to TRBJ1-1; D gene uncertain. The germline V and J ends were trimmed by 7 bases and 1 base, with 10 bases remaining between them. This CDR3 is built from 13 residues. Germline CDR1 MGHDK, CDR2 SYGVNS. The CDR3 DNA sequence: TGTGCCAGCACGAGGGAGTGGAACACTGAAGCTTTCTTT. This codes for CASTREWNTEAFF.

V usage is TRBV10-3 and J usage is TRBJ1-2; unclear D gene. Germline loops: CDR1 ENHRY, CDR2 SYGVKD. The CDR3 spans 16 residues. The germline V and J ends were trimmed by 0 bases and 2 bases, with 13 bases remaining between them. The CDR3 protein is CAISESTFPTNYGYTF. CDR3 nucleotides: TGTGCCATCAGTGAGTCTACCTTTCCAACAAACTATGGCTACACCTTC.

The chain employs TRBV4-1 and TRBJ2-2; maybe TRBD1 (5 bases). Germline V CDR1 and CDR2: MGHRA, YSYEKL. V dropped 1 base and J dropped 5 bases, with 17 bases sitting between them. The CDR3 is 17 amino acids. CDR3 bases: TGCGCCAGCAGCCAAGTTGGGGCAGCACAGGATACCGGGGAGCTGTTTTTT. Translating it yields CASSQVGAAQDTGELFF.

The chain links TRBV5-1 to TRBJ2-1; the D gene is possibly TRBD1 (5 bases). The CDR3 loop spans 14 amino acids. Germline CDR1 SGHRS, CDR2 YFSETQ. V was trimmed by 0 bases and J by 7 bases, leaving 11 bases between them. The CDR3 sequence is CASSLDGRANEQFF. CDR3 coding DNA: TGCGCCAGCAGCTTGGATGGCAGGGCTAATGAGCAGTTCTTC. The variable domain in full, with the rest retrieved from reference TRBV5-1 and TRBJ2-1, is KAGVTQTPRYLIKTRGQQVTLSCSPISGHRSVSWYQQTPGQGLQFLFEYFSETQRNKGNFPGRFSGRQFSNSRSEMNVSTLELGDSALYLCASSLDGRANEQFFGPGTRLTVL.

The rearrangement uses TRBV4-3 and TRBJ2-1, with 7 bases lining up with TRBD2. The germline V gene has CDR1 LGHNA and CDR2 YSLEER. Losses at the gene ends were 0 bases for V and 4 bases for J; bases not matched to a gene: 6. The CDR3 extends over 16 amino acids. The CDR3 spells CASSQDRGVPYNEQFF. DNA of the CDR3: TGCGCCAGCAGCCAAGATCGGGGGGTTCCTTACAATGAGCAGTTCTTC.

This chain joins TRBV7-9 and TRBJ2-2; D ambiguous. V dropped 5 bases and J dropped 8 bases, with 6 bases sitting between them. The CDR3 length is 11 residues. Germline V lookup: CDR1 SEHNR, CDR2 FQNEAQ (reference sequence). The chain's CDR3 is CASSVTGELFF. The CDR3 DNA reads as TGTGCCAGCAGCGTCACAGGGGAGCTGTTTTTT.